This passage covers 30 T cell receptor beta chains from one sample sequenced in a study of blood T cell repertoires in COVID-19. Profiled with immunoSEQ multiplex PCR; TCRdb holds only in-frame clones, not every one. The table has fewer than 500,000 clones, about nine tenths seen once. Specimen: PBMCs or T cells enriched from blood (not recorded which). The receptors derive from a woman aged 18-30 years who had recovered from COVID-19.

This chain's CDR3 is CASSLRPTGEKLFF. For the CDR3, the DNA is TGTGCCAGCAGCTTAAGGCCGACAGGTGAAAAACTGTTTTTT. The rearrangement uses TRBV7-9 and TRBJ1-4; TRBD1 is a possible D gene (6 bases). This CDR3 is 14 amino acids long. Germline CDR1 and CDR2: SEHNR and FQNEAQ (reference sequence). Trimming pared 2 bases from V and 7 bases from J, leaving 11 bases between.

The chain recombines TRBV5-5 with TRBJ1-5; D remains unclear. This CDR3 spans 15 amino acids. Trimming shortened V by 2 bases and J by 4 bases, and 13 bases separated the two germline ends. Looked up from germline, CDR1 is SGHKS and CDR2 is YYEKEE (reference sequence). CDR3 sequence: CASSFTGSLNQPQHF. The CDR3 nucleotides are TGTGCCAGCAGCTTTACCGGATCACTAAATCAGCCCCAGCATTTT.

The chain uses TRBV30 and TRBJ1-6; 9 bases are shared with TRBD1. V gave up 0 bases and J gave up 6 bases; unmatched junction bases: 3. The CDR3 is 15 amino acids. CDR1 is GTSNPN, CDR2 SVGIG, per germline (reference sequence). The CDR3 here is CAWSVQGQGNSPLHF. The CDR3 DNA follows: TGTGCCTGGAGTGTACAGGGACAGGGTAATTCACCCCTCCACTTT.

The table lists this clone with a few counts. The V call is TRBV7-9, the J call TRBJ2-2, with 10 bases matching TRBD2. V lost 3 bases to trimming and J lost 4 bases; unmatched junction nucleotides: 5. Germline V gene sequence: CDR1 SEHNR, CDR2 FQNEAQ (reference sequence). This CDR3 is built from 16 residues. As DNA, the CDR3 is TGTGCCAGCAGCTTTAGCGGGGGGTCCGCCACCGGGGAGCTGTTTTTT. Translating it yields CASSFSGGSATGELFF.

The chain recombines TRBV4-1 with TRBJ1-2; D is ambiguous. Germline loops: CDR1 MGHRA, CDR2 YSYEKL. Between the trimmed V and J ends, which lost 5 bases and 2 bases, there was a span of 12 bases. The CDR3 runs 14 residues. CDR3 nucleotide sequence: TGCGCCAGCAGCGACACTAGGGTAAACTATGGCTACACCTTC. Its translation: CASSDTRVNYGYTF.

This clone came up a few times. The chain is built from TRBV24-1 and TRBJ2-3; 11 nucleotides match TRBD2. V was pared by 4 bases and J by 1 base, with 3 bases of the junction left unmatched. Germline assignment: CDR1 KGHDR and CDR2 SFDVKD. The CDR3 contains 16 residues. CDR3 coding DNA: TGTGCCACCAGTGACCCGACTAGCGGGGGCACAGATACGCAGTATTTT. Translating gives CATSDPTSGGTDTQYF.

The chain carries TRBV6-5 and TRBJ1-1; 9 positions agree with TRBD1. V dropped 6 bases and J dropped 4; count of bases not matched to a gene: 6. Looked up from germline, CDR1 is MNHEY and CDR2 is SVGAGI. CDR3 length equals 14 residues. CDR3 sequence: CASRGPDRGTEAFF. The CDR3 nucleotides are TGTGCCAGCAGAGGACCGGACAGGGGCACTGAAGCTTTCTTT.

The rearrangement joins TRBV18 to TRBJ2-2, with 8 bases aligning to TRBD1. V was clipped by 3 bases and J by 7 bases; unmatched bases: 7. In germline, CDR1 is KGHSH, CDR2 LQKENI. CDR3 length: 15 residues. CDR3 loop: CASSPDRGINGELFF. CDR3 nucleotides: TGTGCCAGCTCACCTGACAGGGGTATCAACGGGGAGCTGTTTTTT.

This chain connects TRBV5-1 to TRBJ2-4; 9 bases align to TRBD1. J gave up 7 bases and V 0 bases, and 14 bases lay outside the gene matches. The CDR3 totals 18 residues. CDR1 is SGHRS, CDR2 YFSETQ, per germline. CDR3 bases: TGCGCCAGCAGCTTGGCCCCACAGGGGGCAGGAGGGTTGAACATTCAGTACTTC. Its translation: CASSLAPQGAGGLNIQYF.

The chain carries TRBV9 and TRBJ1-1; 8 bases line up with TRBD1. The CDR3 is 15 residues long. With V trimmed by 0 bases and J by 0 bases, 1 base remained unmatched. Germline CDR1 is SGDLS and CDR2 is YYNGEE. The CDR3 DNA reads TGTGCCAGCAGCGTAGTGGACAGGGTGAACACTGAAGCTTTCTTT. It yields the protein CASSVVDRVNTEAFF.

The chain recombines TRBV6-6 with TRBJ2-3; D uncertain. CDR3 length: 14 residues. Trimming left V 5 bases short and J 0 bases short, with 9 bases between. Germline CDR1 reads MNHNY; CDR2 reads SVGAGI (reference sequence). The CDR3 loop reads CASSRGSSTDTQYF. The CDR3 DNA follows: TGTGCCAGCAGTCGAGGCTCTAGCACAGATACGCAGTATTTT.

CDR3 sequence: CASSLTGDYGYTF. For the CDR3, the DNA is TGTGCCAGCAGTTTGACAGGGGACTATGGCTACACCTTC. The genes are TRBV6-5 and TRBJ1-2; 8 nucleotides line up with TRBD1. The CDR3 loop spans 13 amino acids. With 4 bases clipped from V and 3 bases from J, the junction kept 1 base outside the gene matches. Looked up from germline, CDR1 is MNHEY and CDR2 is SVGAGI.

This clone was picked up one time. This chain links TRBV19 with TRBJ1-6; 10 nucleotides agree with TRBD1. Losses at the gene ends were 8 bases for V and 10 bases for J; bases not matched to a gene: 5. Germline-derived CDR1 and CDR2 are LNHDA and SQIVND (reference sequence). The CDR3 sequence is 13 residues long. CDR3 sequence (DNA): TGTGCCAGTTCGGACAGGGGGGAATCACCCCTCCACTTT. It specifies CASSDRGESPLHF. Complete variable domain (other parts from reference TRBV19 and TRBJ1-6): DGGITQSPKYLFRKEGQNVTLSCEQNLNHDAMYWYRQDPGQGLRLIYYSQIVNDFQKGDIAEGYSVSREKKESFPLTVTSAQKNPTAFYLCASSDRGESPLHFGNGTRLTVT.

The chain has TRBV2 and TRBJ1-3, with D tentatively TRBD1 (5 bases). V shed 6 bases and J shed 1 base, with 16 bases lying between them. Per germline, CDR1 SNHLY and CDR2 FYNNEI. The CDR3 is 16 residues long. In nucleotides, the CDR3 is TGTGCCAGCAGGGATCCCGGGGGACTATCTGGAAACACCATATATTTT. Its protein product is CASRDPGGLSGNTIYF.

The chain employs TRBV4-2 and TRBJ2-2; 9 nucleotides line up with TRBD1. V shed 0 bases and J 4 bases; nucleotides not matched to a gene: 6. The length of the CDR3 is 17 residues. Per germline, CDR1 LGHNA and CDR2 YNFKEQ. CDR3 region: CASSQEGYRGLTGELFF. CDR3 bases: TGTGCCAGCAGCCAAGAAGGGTACAGGGGGCTCACCGGGGAGCTGTTTTTT.

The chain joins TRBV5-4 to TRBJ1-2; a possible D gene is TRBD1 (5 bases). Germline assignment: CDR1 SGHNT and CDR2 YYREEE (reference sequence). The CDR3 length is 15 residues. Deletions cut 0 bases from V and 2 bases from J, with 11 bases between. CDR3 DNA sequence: TGTGCCAGCAGCTTGGTGGGGCAGGCGAACTATGGCTACACCTTC. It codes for CASSLVGQANYGYTF.

Here the CDR3 DNA reads TGTGCCAGCAGCTTGGCGGGACAGCAGGGAAACACCTTC. Protein product: CASSLAGQQGNTF. This sequence joins TRBV5-4 and TRBJ1-2, with 7 positions matching TRBD1. The germline gives CDR1 SGHNT, CDR2 YYREEE (reference sequence). The CDR3 is 13 amino acids. Trimming took 0 bases from V and 12 from J; bases not matched to a gene: 8.

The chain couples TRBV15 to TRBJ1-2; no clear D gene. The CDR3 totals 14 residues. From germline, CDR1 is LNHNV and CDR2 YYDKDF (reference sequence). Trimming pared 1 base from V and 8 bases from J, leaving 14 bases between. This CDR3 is CATSRGRSEQGYTF. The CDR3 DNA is TGTGCCACCAGCAGAGGGCGGTCCGAGCAAGGCTACACCTTC.

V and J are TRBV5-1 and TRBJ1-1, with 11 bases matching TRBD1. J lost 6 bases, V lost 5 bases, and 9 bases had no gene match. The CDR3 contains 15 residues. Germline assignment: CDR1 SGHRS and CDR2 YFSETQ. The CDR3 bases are TGCGCCAGCAGTGGGGACAGGGGGATAACTTCTGAAGCTTTCTTT. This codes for CASSGDRGITSEAFF. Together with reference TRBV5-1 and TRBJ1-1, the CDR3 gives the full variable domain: KAGVTQTPRYLIKTRGQQVTLSCSPISGHRSVSWYQQTPGQGLQFLFEYFSETQRNKGNFPGRFSGRQFSNSRSEMNVSTLELGDSALYLCASSGDRGITSEAFFGQGTRLTVV.

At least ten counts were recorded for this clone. The CDR3 sequence is CASSFGQVSNYGYTF. In DNA, the CDR3 is TGTGCCAGCAGCTTCGGTCAGGTTTCTAACTATGGCTACACCTTC. The chain carries TRBV5-4 and TRBJ1-2; D is uncertain. Germline lookup yields CDR1 SGHNT and CDR2 YYREEE (reference sequence). The CDR3 has 15 residues. V was trimmed by 2 bases and J by 0 bases, leaving 11 bases between them.

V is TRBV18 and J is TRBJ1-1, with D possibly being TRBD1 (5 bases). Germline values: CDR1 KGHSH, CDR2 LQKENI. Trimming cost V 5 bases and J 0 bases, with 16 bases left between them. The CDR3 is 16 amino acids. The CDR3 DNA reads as TGTGCCAGCTCAACCGACAGACAGTTTATGAACACTGAAGCTTTCTTT. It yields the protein CASSTDRQFMNTEAFF.

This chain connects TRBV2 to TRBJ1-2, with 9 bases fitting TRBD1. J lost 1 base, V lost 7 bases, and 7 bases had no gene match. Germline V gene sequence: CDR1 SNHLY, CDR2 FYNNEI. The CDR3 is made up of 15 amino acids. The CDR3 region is CASNEGQGGNYGYTF. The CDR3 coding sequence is TGTGCCAGCAACGAGGGACAGGGCGGTAACTATGGCTACACCTTC.

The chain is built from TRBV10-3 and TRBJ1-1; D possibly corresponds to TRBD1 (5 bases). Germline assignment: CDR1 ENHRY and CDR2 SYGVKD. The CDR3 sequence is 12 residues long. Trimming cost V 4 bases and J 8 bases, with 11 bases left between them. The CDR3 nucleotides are TGTGCCATCAGTGGACAGCCCCAGGAAGCTTTCTTT. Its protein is CAISGQPQEAFF.

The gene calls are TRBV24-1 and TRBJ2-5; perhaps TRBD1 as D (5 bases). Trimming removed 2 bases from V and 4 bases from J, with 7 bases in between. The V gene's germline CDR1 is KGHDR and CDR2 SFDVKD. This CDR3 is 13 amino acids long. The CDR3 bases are TGTGCCACCAGTGATTGGGGCGGAGAGACCCAGTACTTC. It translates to CATSDWGGETQYF.

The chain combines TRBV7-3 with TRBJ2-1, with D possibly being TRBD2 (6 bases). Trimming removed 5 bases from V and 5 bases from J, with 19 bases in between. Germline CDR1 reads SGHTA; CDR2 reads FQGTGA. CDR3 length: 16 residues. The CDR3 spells CASSMTSGRWDNEQFF. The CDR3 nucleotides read TGTGCCAGCAGCATGACTAGTGGTCGGTGGGACAATGAGCAGTTCTTC.

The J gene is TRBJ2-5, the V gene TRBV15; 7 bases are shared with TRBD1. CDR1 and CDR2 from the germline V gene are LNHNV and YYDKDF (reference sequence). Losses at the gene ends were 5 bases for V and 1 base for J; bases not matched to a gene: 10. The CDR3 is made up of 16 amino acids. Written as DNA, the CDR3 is TGTGCCACCAGCTCGATGGAAGGGGGCGGCCAAGAGACCCAGTACTTC. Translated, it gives CATSSMEGGGQETQYF.

The CDR3 bases are TGTGCCAGCAGGCGGACAGGGAAGGCCTATAACACCGGGGAGCTGTTTTTT. As protein: CASRRTGKAYNTGELFF. The chain combines TRBV7-9 with TRBJ2-2, with 8 bases lining up with TRBD1. The junction had 11 bases not matched to a gene; V was cut back by 6 bases and J by 2 bases. This CDR3 spans 17 amino acids. Looked up from germline, CDR1 is SEHNR and CDR2 is FQNEAQ (reference sequence).

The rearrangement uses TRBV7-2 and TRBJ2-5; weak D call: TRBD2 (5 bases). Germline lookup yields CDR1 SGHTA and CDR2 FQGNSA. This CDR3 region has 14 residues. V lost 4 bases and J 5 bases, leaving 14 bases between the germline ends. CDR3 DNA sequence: TGTGCCAGCAGCTCTCAATCTTCTAGCGAGACCCAGTACTTC. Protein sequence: CASSSQSSSETQYF.

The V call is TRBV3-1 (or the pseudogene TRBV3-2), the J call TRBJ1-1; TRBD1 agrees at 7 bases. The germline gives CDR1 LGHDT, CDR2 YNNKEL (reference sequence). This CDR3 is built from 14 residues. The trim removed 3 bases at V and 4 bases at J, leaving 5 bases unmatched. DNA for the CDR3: TGTGCCAGCAGCCAGACAGGGCAGGGCACTGAAGCTTTCTTT. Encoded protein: CASSQTGQGTEAFF.

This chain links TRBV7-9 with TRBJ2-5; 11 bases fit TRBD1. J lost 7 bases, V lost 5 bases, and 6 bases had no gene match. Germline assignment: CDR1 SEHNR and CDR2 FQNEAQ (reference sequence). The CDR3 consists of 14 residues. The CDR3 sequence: CASSDGTGGPTQYF. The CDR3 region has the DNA TGTGCCAGCAGCGACGGGACAGGGGGACCGACCCAGTACTTC.